The clone carrying this T cell receptor beta chain was seen only once. As yet, its antigen is unknown. The CDR3 covers 14 residues. Per germline, CDR1 SGHTS and CDR2 YDEGEE. V was pared by 0 bases and J by 1 base, with 4 bases between. The table came from immunoSEQ multiplex PCR; TCRdb's copy has only in-frame clones and leaves some out. The repertoire includes tens of thousands of clones, roughly 80% of them detected once, and 9.5% to 13% sits in the top ten. This specimen belongs to a study of OX40 agonist ivuxolimab in advanced cancers. Study information: Ivuxolimab doses were 0.01, 0.1, 0.3, 1.5, 3 or 10 mg/kg every 2 weeks.

The investigators sampled blood at baseline, at cycle 4 day 1, and at cycle 7 day 1. Study results and caveats: Partial responders receiving 0.1-3.0 mg/kg showed among the lowest clonal expansion.

The rearrangement uses TRBV5-8 and TRBJ2-2; D not certain. The input for sequencing was CD4+ or CD8+ T cells sorted from blood, taken in a trial of the OX40 agonist ivuxolimab. The TCR comes from an adult with an advanced solid tumor such as melanoma, head and neck, liver or kidney cancer. CDR3 coding DNA: TGTGCCAGCAGCTTGGAACTGAACACCGGGGAGCTGTTTTTT. Translated, it gives CASSLELNTGELFF.